A selection of T cell receptor beta chains follows, all from one sample in a study of control samples from healthy donors and cancer patients. The protocol was immunoSEQ multiplex PCR, while the TCRdb copy is restricted to in-frame clones and leaves out a portion. The repertoire holds 150,000 to 200,000 clones, with 90% as singletons. The sample comprised blood. The receptors here all came from a woman in her forties or fifties in good health. Each CDR3 is given with its conserved first and last residue. Each record gives: D gene, clone size, J gene, V gene, CDR3 protein, CDR3 DNA. The D gene is left open where the match is weak. Only part of the rows carry a size: once, few, many, or a class if the clone is expanded.

-	-	TRBJ2-5	TRBV27	CASSEFGETQYF	TGTGCCAGCAGCGAGTTTGGGGAGACCCAGTACTTC
TRBD1	-	TRBJ1-2	TRBV28	CASSKRQGSYTF	TGTGCCAGCAGTAAAAGACAGGGAAGCTACACCTTC
-	-	TRBJ1-1	TRBV12-5	CARGDMNTEAFF	TGTGCTAGGGGGGATATGAACACTGAAGCTTTCTTT
-	-	TRBJ1-4	TRBV18	CASSGTGQTNEKLFF	TGTGCCAGCTCAGGCACCGGACAGACTAATGAAAAACTGTTTTTT
TRBD1	-	TRBJ2-7	TRBV3-1/TRBV3-2	CASSRVTGDEQYF	TGTGCCAGCAGTCGAGTTACAGGGGACGAGCAGTACTTC
-	-	TRBJ1-1	TRBV27	CASSSKTLQNTEAFF	TGTGCCAGCAGTTCAAAGACACTACAGAACACTGAAGCTTTCTTT
-	-	TRBJ1-1	TRBV30	CAWRAGRFEAFF	TGTGCCTGGCGGGCAGGTAGATTTGAAGCTTTCTTT
-	once	TRBJ1-2	TRBV7-2	CASSLARDTGYTF	TGTGCCAGCAGCTTAGCCCGGGATACGGGCTACACCTTC
-	-	TRBJ2-3	TRBV29-1	CKVEMGAQDTQYF	TGCAAAGTTGAGATGGGGGCGCAGGATACGCAGTATTTT
-	-	TRBJ1-2	TRBV29-1	CSVEGRGGTYGYTF	TGCAGCGTTGAAGGGCGGGGCGGTACCTATGGCTACACCTTC
TRBD1	-	TRBJ2-5	TRBV28	CASSVGQEETQYF	TGTGCCAGCAGTGTTGGACAGGAAGAGACCCAGTACTTC
TRBD1	-	TRBJ1-1	TRBV18	CASSPTVPQTGVAEAFF	TGTGCCAGCTCACCAACCGTACCCCAGACAGGGGTTGCTGAAGCTTTCTTT
-	-	TRBJ1-1	TRBV7-3	CASSLSRGTEAFF	TGTGCCAGCAGCTTATCCAGGGGAACTGAAGCTTTCTTT
-	-	TRBJ1-6	TRBV23-1	CASSQRQEGDRTYNSPLHF	TGCGCCAGCAGTCAGAGACAAGAAGGAGACAGGACCTATAATTCACCCCTCCACTTT
TRBD1	-	TRBJ1-6	TRBV6-1	CASSDPGQVLSSSYNSPLHF	TGTGCCAGCAGTGACCCTGGACAGGTCCTTTCGAGCTCCTATAATTCACCCCTCCACTTT
-	-	TRBJ1-1	TRBV28	CASSLDRVNTEAFF	TGTGCCAGCAGCCTGGACAGAGTCAACACTGAAGCTTTCTTT
-	-	TRBJ1-6	TRBV7-3	CASSLQGNYNSPLHF	TGTGCCAGCAGCCTACAGGGAAACTATAATTCACCCCTCCACTTT
-	once	TRBJ2-7	TRBV5-6	CASSRGRGTYEQYF	TGTGCCAGCAGCCGCGGTCGGGGTACCTACGAGCAGTACTTC
TRBD1	once	TRBJ1-2	TRBV12-3/TRBV12-4	CASSGTVSYGHTF	TGTGCCAGCAGCGGGACAGTCAGCTACGGCCACACCTTC
-	-	TRBJ1-1	TRBV19	CASSIVPRGGNTEAFF	TGTGCCAGTAGTATCGTACCCAGGGGCGGGAACACTGAAGCTTTCTTT
-	-	TRBJ2-5	TRBV28	CASSLWLQLETQYF	TGTGCCAGCAGTTTATGGCTCCAGTTGGAGACCCAGTACTTC
-	-	TRBJ2-1	TRBV27	CASYTPGAYQPGERSYNEQFF	TGTGCCAGCTATACCCCGGGCGCCTACCAGCCTGGGGAGCGGTCCTACAATGAGCAGTTCTTC
-	-	TRBJ1-6	TRBV2	CARKRTDNSPLHF	TGTGCCAGAAAGAGGACGGATAATTCACCCCTCCACTTT
-	-	TRBJ2-5	TRBV24-1	CATSDLSSVQETQYF	TGTGCCACCAGTGACCTGAGCTCTGTACAAGAGACCCAGTACTTC
-	-	TRBJ1-5	TRBV27	CASSPGTRMRWDQPQHF	TGTGCCAGCAGCCCCGGGACCCGAATGCGGTGGGATCAGCCCCAGCATTTT
-	-	TRBJ2-5	TRBV27	CASSLWVTQYF	TGTGCCAGCAGTTTATGGGTGACCCAGTACTTC
-	-	TRBJ2-7	TRBV19	CASSTQTYEQYF	TGTGCCAGTAGTACACAGACCTACGAGCAGTACTTC
TRBD1	-	TRBJ2-2	TRBV5-1	CASSFLDRGPAGELFF	TGCGCCAGCAGCTTCCTCGACAGGGGGCCAGCCGGGGAGCTGTTTTTT
-	-	TRBJ1-4	TRBV2	CASSIGGLANEKLFF	TGTGCCAGCAGTATTGGGGGGCTTGCTAATGAAAAACTGTTTTTT
-	-	TRBJ2-7	TRBV28	CASSLRVHEQYF	TGTGCCAGCAGTTTAAGGGTCCACGAGCAGTACTTC
TRBD1	-	TRBJ2-7	TRBV18	CASSLDRDEQYF	TGTGCCAGCTCACTGGACAGGGACGAGCAGTACTTC
TRBD1	-	TRBJ1-6	TRBV6-1	CASSEGQGASPLHF	TGTGCCAGCAGTGAAGGACAGGGGGCTTCACCCCTCCACTTT
-	-	TRBJ2-3	TRBV9	CASGSPGGGGTDTQYF	TGTGCCAGCGGTTCGCCAGGGGGAGGGGGCACAGATACGCAGTATTTT
-	-	TRBJ1-3	TRBV28	CASRTGASGNTIYF	TGTGCCAGCCGTACCGGGGCCTCTGGAAACACCATATATTTT
-	-	TRBJ1-5	TRBV30	CAWSLGRQNQPQHF	TGTGCCTGGAGTTTGGGTAGACAGAATCAGCCCCAGCATTTT
TRBD1	-	TRBJ1-4	TRBV28	CASSPSTPGQGNLGEKLFF	TGTGCCAGCAGTCCCTCTACGCCGGGACAGGGCAATCTGGGTGAAAAACTGTTTTTT
-	-	TRBJ1-4	TRBV2	CASRLLDTLKEFF	TGTGCCAGCCGACTCCTCGATACTCTGAAGGAATTTTTT
-	-	TRBJ1-2	TRBV19	CASKGSLQGYTF	TGTGCCAGTAAGGGTTCATTGCAGGGCTACACCTTC
-	-	TRBJ2-7	TRBV6-5	CASKWVHSYEQYF	TGTGCCAGCAAATGGGTACATTCCTACGAGCAGTACTTC
-	-	TRBJ1-1	TRBV12-3/TRBV12-4	CASSNGKLTEAFF	TGTGCCAGCAGCAACGGGAAACTCACTGAAGCTTTCTTT
-	-	TRBJ2-7	TRBV27	CASSWGSGISYEQYF	TGTGCCAGCAGTTGGGGTAGCGGCATCTCCTACGAGCAGTACTTC
-	-	TRBJ1-2	TRBV7-2	CASTPARVGYTF	TGTGCCAGCACCCCTGCTCGAGTTGGCTACACCTTC
TRBD1	-	TRBJ1-1	TRBV3-1/TRBV3-2	CASSQMQGATEAFF	TGTGCCAGCAGCCAAATGCAGGGGGCCACTGAAGCTTTCTTT
-	-	TRBJ1-2	TRBV7-2	CASSPSTTQGFYGYTF	TGTGCCAGCAGCCCCTCAACCACGCAAGGGTTCTATGGCTACACCTTC
-	-	TRBJ2-3	TRBV7-2	CASSPRGGVLTDTQYF	TGTGCCAGCAGCCCCCGAGGCGGAGTCCTCACAGATACGCAGTATTTT
TRBD1	once	TRBJ1-4	TRBV11-2	CASSFGTGSAATNEKLFF	TGTGCCAGCAGCTTCGGGACAGGGAGTGCTGCAACTAATGAAAAACTGTTTTTT
-	-	TRBJ1-4	TRBV28	CASSLGRVEKLFF	TGTGCCAGCAGTTTAGGCAGGGTCGAAAAACTGTTTTTT